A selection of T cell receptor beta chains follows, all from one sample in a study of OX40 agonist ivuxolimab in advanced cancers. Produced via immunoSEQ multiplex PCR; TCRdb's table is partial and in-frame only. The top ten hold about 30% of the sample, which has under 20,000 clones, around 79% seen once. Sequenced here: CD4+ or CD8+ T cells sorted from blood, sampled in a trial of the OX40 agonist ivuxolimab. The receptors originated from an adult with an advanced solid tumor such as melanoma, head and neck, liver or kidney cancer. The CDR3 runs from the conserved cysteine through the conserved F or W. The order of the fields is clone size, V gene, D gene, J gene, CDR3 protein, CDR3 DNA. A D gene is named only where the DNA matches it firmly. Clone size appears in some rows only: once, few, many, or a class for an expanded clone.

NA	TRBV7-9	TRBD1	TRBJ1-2	CASSLAKQGLYGYTF	TGTGCCAGCAGCTTAGCGAAACAGGGGCTCTATGGCTACACCTTC
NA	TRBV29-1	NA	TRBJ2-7	CSVVPFDSDYEQYF	TGCAGCGTTGTCCCCTTTGACAGCGACTACGAGCAGTACTTC
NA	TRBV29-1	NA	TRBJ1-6	CSVGDHPGLDSPLHF	TGCAGCGTTGGCGATCACCCGGGGCTAGATTCACCCCTCCACTTT
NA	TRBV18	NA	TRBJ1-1	CASSPPSSTEAFF	TGTGCCAGCTCACCACCATCCAGCACTGAAGCTTTCTTT
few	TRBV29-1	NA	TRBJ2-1	CSVEEAGYNEQFF	TGCAGCGTTGAAGAGGCAGGCTACAATGAGCAGTTCTTC
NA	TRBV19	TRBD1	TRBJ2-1	CASSIGDRGNEQFF	TGTGCCAGTAGTATAGGGGACAGGGGTAATGAGCAGTTCTTC
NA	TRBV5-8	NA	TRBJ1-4	CASNDQGGEPPLKLFF	TGTGCCAGCAACGATCAGGGCGGGGAGCCTCCCCTAAAACTGTTTTTT
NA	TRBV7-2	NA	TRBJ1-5	CASSLVTGFDQPQHF	TGTGCCAGCAGCTTAGTCACAGGGTTTGATCAGCCCCAGCATTTT
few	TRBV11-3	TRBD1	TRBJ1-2	CASSTRDRESYGYTF	TGTGCCAGCAGCACCAGGGACAGGGAATCTTATGGCTACACCTTC
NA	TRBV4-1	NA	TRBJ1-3	CASSLDDGSGNTIYF	TGCGCCAGCAGCCTAGATGACGGCTCTGGAAACACCATATATTTT
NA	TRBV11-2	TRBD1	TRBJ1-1	CASRGQGSKTEAFF	TGTGCCAGCAGGGGACAGGGGTCGAAAACTGAAGCTTTCTTT
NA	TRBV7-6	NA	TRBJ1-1	CASSRGENTEAFF	TGTGCCAGCAGCCGAGGGGAGAACACTGAAGCTTTCTTT
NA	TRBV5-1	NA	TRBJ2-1	CASSEAGTTYNEQFF	TGCGCCAGCAGCGAGGCCGGGACAACTTACAATGAGCAGTTCTTC
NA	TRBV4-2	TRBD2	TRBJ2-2	CASSQEAGVDTGELFF	TGTGCCAGCAGCCAAGAGGCGGGGGTAGACACCGGGGAGCTGTTTTTT
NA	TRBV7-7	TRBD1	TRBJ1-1	CASSLATGRAEAFF	TGTGCCAGCAGCTTAGCGACAGGGCGTGCGGAAGCTTTCTTT
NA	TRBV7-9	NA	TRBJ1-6	CASSLVQGNSPLHF	TGTGCCAGCAGCTTAGTGCAGGGGAATTCACCCCTCCACTTT
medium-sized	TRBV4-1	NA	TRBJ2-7	CASSQGAEADEQYF	TGCGCCAGCAGCCAAGGTGCCGAGGCCGACGAGCAGTACTTC
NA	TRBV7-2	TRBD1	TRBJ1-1	CASSTTGSNTEAFF	TGTGCCAGCAGCACGACAGGGAGCAACACTGAAGCTTTCTTT
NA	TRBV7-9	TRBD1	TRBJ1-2	CASSMTGGFGYTF	TGTGCCAGCAGTATGACAGGGGGATTTGGCTACACCTTC
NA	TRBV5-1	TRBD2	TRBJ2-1	CASSSTGLAGGPYNEQFF	TGCGCCAGCAGCTCCACTGGACTAGCGGGGGGGCCCTACAATGAGCAGTTCTTC
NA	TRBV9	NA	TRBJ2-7	CASSVVPDGREQYF	TGTGCCAGCAGCGTAGTCCCCGATGGGCGCGAGCAGTACTTC
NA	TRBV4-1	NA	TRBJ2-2	CASSRSPGELFF	TGCGCCAGCAGCCGATCCCCCGGGGAGCTGTTTTTT
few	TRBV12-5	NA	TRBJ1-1	CASGLVQTAEAFF	TGTGCTAGTGGTTTGGTACAGACGGCTGAAGCTTTCTTT
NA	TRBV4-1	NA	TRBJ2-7	CASSQEATVDEQYF	TGCGCCAGCAGCCAAGAGGCGACGGTCGATGAGCAGTACTTC
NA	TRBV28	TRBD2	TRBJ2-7	CASKRSGEAYEQYF	TGTGCCAGTAAACGTAGCGGGGAGGCCTACGAGCAGTACTTC
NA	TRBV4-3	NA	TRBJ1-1	CASSQETASNTEAFF	TGCGCCAGCAGCCAAGAAACGGCCTCGAACACTGAAGCTTTCTTT
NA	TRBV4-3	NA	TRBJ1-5	CASSQDEEVQPQHF	TGCGCCAGCAGCCAAGACGAGGAAGTGCAGCCCCAGCATTTT
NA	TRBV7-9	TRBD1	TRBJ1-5	CASSLDEDRGNQPQHF	TGTGCCAGCAGCTTAGATGAGGACAGGGGAAATCAGCCCCAGCATTTT
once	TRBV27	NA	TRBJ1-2	CASSLNVRSGYGYTF	TGTGCCAGCAGTTTAAATGTTCGTAGTGGCTATGGCTACACCTTC
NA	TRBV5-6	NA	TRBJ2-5	CASGAGTLQETQYF	TGTGCCAGCGGAGCCGGGACACTCCAAGAGACCCAGTACTTC
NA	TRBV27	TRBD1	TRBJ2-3	CASSFPGTGGADTQYF	TGTGCCAGCAGTTTCCCCGGGACAGGGGGCGCAGATACGCAGTATTTT
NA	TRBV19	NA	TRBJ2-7	CASSMAAAYEQYF	TGTGCCAGTAGTATGGCGGCAGCCTACGAGCAGTACTTC
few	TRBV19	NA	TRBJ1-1	CASSGTRNTEAFF	TGTGCCAGCTCCGGGACAAGGAACACTGAAGCTTTCTTT
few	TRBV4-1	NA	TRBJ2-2	CASSRQGGDTGELFF	TGCGCCAGCAGCCGCCAGGGGGGCGACACCGGGGAGCTGTTTTTT
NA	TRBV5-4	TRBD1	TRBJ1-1	CASSLGQGEAFF	TGTGCCAGCAGCCTAGGACAGGGGGAAGCTTTCTTT
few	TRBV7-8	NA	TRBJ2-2	CASSLALGAAGELFF	TGTGCCAGCAGCTTAGCGCTTGGGGCCGCCGGGGAGCTGTTTTTT
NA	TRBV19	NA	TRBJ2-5	CASSHLWRVQETQYF	TGTGCCAGTAGCCATCTTTGGAGGGTTCAAGAGACCCAGTACTTC
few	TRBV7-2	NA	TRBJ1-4	CASSPVMAGPNEKLFF	TGTGCCAGCAGCCCAGTTATGGCGGGGCCGAATGAAAAACTGTTTTTT
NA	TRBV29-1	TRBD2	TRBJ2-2	CSVALAGGYFANTGELFF	TGCAGCGTTGCACTAGCGGGGGGTTATTTCGCGAACACCGGGGAGCTGTTTTTT
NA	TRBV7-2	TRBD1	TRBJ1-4	CASSPEGARHNEKLFF	TGTGCCAGCAGCCCGGAGGGGGCCAGACATAATGAAAAACTGTTTTTT
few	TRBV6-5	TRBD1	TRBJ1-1	CASSMGQSLNTEAFF	TGTGCCAGCAGTATGGGACAGAGCCTAAACACTGAAGCTTTCTTT
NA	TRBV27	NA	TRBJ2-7	CASSLSHIYEQYF	TGTGCCAGCAGTTTAAGTCATATCTACGAGCAGTACTTC
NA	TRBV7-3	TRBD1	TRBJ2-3	CASSLWQGVADTQYF	TGTGCCAGCAGCTTATGGCAGGGGGTGGCAGATACGCAGTATTTT
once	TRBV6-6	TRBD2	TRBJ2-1	CASSLAGRYNEQFF	TGTGCCAGCAGTCTAGCGGGGCGCTACAATGAGCAGTTCTTC
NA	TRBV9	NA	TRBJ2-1	CASSGNEQFF	TGTGCCAGCAGCGGAAATGAGCAGTTCTTC
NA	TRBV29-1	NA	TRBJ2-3	CSVEVLGGLTDTQYF	TGCAGCGTTGAAGTTCTCGGGGGGCTCACAGATACGCAGTATTTT